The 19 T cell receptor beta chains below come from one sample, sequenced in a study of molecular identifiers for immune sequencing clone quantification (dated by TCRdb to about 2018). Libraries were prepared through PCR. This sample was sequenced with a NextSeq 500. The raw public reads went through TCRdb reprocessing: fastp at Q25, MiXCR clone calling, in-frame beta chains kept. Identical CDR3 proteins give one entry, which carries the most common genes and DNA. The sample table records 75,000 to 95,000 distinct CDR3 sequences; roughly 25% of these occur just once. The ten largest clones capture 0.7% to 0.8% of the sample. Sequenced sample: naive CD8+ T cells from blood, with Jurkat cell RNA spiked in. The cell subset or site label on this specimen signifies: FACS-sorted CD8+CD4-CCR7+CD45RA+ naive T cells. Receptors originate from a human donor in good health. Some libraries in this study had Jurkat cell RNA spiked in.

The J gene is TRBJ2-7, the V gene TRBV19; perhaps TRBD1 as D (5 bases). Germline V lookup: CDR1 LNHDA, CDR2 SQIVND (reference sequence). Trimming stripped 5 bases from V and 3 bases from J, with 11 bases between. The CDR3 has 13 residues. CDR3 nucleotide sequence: TGTGCCAGTAGTGTCTGGCAGGGCTACGAGCAGTACTTC. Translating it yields CASSVWQGYEQYF.

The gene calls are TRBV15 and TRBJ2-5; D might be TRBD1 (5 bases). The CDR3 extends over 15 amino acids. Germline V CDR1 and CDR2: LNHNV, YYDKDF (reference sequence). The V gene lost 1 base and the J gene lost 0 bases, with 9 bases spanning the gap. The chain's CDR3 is CATSRVREYQETQYF. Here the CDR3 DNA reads TGTGCCACCAGCAGAGTCAGGGAATACCAAGAGACCCAGTACTTC.

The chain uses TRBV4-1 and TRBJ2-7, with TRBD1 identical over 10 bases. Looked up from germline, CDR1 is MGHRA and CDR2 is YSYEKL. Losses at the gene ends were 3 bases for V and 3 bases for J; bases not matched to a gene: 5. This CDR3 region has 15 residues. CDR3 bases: TGCGCCAGCAGCCAGGCCGGGACAGGGGACTACGAGCAGTACTTC. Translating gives CASSQAGTGDYEQYF.

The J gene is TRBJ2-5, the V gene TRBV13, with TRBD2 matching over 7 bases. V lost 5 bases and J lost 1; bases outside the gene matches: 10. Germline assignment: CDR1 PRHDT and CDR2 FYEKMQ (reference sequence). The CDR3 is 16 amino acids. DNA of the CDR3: TGTGCCAGCAGCCGGGAGGTTGAGGGGATCCAAGAGACCCAGTACTTC. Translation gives CASSREVEGIQETQYF.

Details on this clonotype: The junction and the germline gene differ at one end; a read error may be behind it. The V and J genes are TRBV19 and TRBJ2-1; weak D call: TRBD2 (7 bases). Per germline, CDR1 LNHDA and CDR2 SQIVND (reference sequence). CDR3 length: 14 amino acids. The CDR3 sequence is CASSILGGGNEQLF. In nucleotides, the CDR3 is TGTGCCAGTAGTATTTTGGGAGGGGGTAATGAGCAGCTCTTC.

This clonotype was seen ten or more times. The CDR3 spells CASTPSGGPNADTQYF. The CDR3 DNA reads TGTGCCAGCACACCAAGCGGGGGGCCTAATGCAGATACGCAGTATTTT. V usage is TRBV12-3 or TRBV12-4 and J usage is TRBJ2-3; 9 nucleotides line up with TRBD2. The V and J ends lost 7 bases and 4 bases, in that order; junction bases with no gene match: 12. This CDR3 has 16 residues.

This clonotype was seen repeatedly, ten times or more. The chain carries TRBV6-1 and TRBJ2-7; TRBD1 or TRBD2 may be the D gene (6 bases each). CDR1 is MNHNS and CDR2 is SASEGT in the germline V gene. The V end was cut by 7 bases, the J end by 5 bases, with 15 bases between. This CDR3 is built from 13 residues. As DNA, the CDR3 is TGTGCCAGCACTCAAGGGGGGTTCGACGAGCAGTACTTC. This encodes CASTQGGFDEQYF.

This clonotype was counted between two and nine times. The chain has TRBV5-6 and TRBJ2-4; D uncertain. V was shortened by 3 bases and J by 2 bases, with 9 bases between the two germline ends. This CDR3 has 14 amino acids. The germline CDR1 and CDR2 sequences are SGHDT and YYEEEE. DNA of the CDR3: TGTGCCAGCAGCTCGGCGACCACCAAAAACATTCAGTACTTC. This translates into CASSSATTKNIQYF.

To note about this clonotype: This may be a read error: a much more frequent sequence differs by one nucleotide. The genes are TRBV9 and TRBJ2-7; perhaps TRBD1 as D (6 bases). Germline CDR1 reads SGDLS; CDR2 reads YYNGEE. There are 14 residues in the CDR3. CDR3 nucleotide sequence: TGTGCCAGCAGCGTAGGGACAGACTCCTACGGGCAGTACTTC. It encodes CASSVGTDSYGQYF.

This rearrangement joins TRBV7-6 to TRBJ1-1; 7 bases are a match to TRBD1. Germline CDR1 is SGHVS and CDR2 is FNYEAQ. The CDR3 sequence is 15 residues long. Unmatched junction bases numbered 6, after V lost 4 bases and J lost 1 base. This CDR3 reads CASSSGPGGNTEAFF. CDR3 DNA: TGTGCCAGCAGCTCAGGGCCAGGGGGGAACACTGAAGCTTTCTTT.

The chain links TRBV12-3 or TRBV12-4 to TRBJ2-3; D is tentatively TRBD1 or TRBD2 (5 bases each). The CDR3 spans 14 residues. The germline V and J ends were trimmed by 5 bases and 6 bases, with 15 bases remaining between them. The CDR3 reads CASSGDHKFDTQYF. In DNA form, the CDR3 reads TGTGCCAGCAGTGGGGACCATAAGTTCGATACGCAGTATTTT.

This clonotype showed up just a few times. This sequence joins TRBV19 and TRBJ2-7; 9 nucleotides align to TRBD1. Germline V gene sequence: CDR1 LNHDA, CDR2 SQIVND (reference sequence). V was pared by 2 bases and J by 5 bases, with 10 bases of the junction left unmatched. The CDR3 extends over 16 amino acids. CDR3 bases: TGTGCCAGTAGTATATGGCCTGGGGGACAGGGCGACGAGCAGTACTTC. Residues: CASSIWPGGQGDEQYF. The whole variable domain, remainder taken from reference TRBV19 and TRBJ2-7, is DGGITQSPKYLFRKEGQNVTLSCEQNLNHDAMYWYRQDPGQGLRLIYYSQIVNDFQKGDIAEGYSVSREKKESFPLTVTSAQKNPTAFYLCASSIWPGGQGDEQYFGPGTRLTVT.

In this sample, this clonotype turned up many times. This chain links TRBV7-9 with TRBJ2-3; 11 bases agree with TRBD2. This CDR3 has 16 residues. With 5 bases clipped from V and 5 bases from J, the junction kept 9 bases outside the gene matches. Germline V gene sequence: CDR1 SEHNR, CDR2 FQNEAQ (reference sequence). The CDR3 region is CASSPNSGRARDTQYF. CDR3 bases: TGTGCCAGCAGCCCCAATAGCGGGAGGGCCCGAGATACGCAGTATTTT.

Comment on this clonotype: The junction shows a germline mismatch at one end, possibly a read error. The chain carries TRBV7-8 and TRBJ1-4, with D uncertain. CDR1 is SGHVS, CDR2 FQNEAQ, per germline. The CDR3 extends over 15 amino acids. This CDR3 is CASSLPGSGYEKLVF. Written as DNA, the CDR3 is TGTGCCAGCAGCCTTCCGGGGTCCGGGTATGAAAAACTGGTTTTT.

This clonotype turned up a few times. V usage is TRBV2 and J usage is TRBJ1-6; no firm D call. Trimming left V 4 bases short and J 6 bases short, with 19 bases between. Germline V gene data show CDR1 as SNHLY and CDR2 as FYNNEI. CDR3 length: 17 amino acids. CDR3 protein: CASSVRTDGITNSPLHF. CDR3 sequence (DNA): TGTGCCAGCAGTGTCCGCACGGACGGCATCACTAATTCACCCCTCCACTTT.

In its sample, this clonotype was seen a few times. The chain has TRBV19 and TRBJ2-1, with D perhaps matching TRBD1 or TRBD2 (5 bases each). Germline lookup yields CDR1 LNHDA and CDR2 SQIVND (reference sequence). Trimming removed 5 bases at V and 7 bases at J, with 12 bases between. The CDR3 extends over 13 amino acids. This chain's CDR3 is CASSDGAANEQFF. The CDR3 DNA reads TGTGCCAGTAGTGACGGGGCTGCAAATGAGCAGTTCTTC.

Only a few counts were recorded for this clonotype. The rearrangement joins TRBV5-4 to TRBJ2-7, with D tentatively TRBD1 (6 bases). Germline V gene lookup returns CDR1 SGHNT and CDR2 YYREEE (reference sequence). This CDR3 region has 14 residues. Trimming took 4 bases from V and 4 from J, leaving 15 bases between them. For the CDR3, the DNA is TGTGCCAGCAGCACAAGGACAGAGGGGTACGAGCAGTACTTC. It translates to CASSTRTEGYEQYF. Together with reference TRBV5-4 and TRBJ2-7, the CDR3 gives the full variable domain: ETGVTQSPTHLIKTRGQQVTLRCSSQSGHNTVSWYQQALGQGPQFIFQYYREEENGRGNFPPRFSGLQFPNYSSELNVNALELDDSALYLCASSTRTEGYEQYFGPGTRLTVT.

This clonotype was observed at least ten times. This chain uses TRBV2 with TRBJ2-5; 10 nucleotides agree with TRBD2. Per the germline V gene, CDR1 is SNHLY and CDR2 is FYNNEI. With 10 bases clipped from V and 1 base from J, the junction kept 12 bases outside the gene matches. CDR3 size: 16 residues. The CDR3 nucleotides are TGTGCCACACTACAGGGCCTAGCGGGAGCCCAAGAGACCCAGTACTTC. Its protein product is CATLQGLAGAQETQYF.

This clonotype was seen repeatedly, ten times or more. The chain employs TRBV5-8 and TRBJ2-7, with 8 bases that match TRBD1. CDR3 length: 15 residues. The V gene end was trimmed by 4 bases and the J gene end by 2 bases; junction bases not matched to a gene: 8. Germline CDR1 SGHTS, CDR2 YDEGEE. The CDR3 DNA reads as TGTGCCAGCAGCCACCGGACAGGGTTGGCCTACGAGCAGTACTTC. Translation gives CASSHRTGLAYEQYF.